This is a list of T cell receptor beta chains from one sample in a study of vaccination and CD4 T cells after COVID-19. No antigens are known for them. TCRdb called the PCR reads again in MiXCR, with one record for every CDR3 protein. The sample has 9,000 to 15,000 distinct CDR3 sequences; about 32% are singletons. Material: CD4+ T cells from blood, cultured in vitro, obtained before SARS-CoV-2 vaccination. The source is a human donor who received a COVID-19 vaccine. Both conserved end residues are part of each CDR3. The order of the fields is J gene, clone size, V gene, D gene, CDR3 protein, CDR3 DNA. A D gene is named only where the DNA matches it firmly. Clone size is not always given. Where it is, it says once, few, many or a class for expanded clones.

TRBJ2-7	few	TRBV6-1	NA	CASSEEGPTYEQYF	TGTGCCAGCAGTGAAGAGGGCCCCACCTACGAGCAGTACTTC
TRBJ2-3	few	TRBV7-9	TRBD2	CASSSGLAASTDTQYF	TGTGCCAGCAGCTCGGGACTAGCGGCTAGCACAGATACGCAGTATTTT
TRBJ2-7	NA	TRBV20-1	NA	CSARDSGDPPYEQYF	TGCAGTGCTAGAGATTCGGGGGACCCTCCCTACGAGCAGTACTTC
TRBJ1-2	few	TRBV6-1	NA	CASSLGGYTF	TGTGCCAGCAGCCTCGGCGGCTACACCTTC
TRBJ1-1	NA	TRBV12-3/TRBV12-4	TRBD1	CASRPYDRETEAFF	TGTGCCAGCAGACCATACGACAGGGAAACTGAAGCTTTCTTT
TRBJ1-4	NA	TRBV6-1	NA	CASSVGGIGEKLFF	TGTGCCAGCAGTGTGGGCGGGATCGGTGAAAAACTGTTTTTT
TRBJ2-1	NA	TRBV28	NA	CASSSDNEQFF	TGTGCCAGCAGTTCCGACAATGAGCAGTTCTTC
TRBJ1-4	NA	TRBV2	TRBD1	CASSSDRGDEKLFF	TGTGCCAGCAGTTCCGACAGGGGGGACGAAAAACTGTTTTTT
TRBJ2-5	NA	TRBV11-3	TRBD1	CASSFLGTGGGQETQYF	TGTGCCAGCAGCTTTCTTGGAACAGGGGGAGGTCAAGAGACCCAGTACTTC
TRBJ1-1	few	TRBV7-3	NA	CASSSLPGAEAFF	TGTGCCAGCAGCTCATTGCCCGGGGCTGAAGCTTTCTTT
TRBJ2-7	few	TRBV2	TRBD1	CASMRGPTYEQYF	TGTGCCAGCATGAGGGGGCCTACCTACGAGCAGTACTTC
TRBJ1-1	few	TRBV19	TRBD1	CATETGQVLGEAFF	TGTGCCACTGAGACGGGACAGGTACTTGGGGAAGCTTTCTTT
TRBJ1-5	once	TRBV1	NA	CTSSQDLGWGDFNQPQHF	TGCACCAGCAGCCAAGATTTGGGATGGGGGGACTTCAATCAGCCCCAGCATTTT
TRBJ2-7	NA	TRBV7-9	NA	CASSLFGPRGYEQYF	TGTGCCAGCAGCTTATTTGGTCCCCGCGGCTACGAGCAGTACTTC
TRBJ1-1	few	TRBV7-2	TRBD1	CASSARDRFEFMNTEAFF	TGTGCCAGCAGCGCGCGGGACAGGTTTGAGTTTATGAACACTGAAGCTTTCTTT
TRBJ1-5	NA	TRBV2	NA	CASSQRATGITNNQPQHF	TGTGCCAGCAGTCAAAGGGCTACGGGAATCACAAACAATCAGCCCCAGCATTTT
TRBJ1-5	NA	TRBV19	NA	CASSFGRDQPQHF	TGTGCCAGTAGTTTTGGGAGGGATCAGCCCCAGCATTTT
TRBJ2-5	NA	TRBV20-1	TRBD1	CSARDPTGVGTQYF	TGCAGTGCTAGAGATCCGACAGGGGTAGGGACCCAGTACTTC
TRBJ2-5	NA	TRBV20-1	TRBD2	CSARRGGYETQYF	TGCAGTGCTAGGAGGGGAGGGTATGAGACCCAGTACTTC
TRBJ2-1	NA	TRBV10-1	NA	CASSGTGWGSYSEQFF	TGCGCCAGCAGTGGTACAGGATGGGGCTCCTACAGTGAGCAGTTCTTC
TRBJ1-1	NA	TRBV7-8	NA	CASSSREGGVNTEAFF	TGTGCCAGCAGTTCACGGGAAGGGGGGGTGAACACTGAAGCTTTCTTT
TRBJ2-2	few	TRBV5-1	TRBD2	CASSPGLAGKNTGELFF	TGCGCCAGCAGCCCGGGACTAGCGGGGAAGAACACCGGGGAGCTGTTTTTT
TRBJ1-1	NA	TRBV12-3/TRBV12-4	TRBD1	CASSLGQQGPNTEAFF	TGTGCCAGCAGTTTAGGCCAACAGGGGCCGAACACTGAAGCTTTCTTT
TRBJ1-4	NA	TRBV6-1	NA	CASSQRAPRSEKLFF	TGTGCCAGCAGTCAAAGGGCCCCAAGGAGTGAAAAACTGTTTTTT
TRBJ2-7	NA	TRBV18	NA	CASSPPNGRVSYEQYF	TGTGCCAGCTCACCACCGAACGGAAGGGTCTCCTACGAGCAGTACTTC
TRBJ1-5	NA	TRBV6-1	NA	CAGSERDADQPQHF	TGTGCCGGCAGTGAAAGAGACGCCGATCAGCCCCAGCATTTT
TRBJ2-3	few	TRBV7-7	NA	CASSFGGTDTQYF	TGTGCCAGCAGCTTCGGTGGTACAGATACGCAGTATTTT
TRBJ2-1	NA	TRBV11-3	TRBD1	CASSLIRSGQGLEQFF	TGTGCCAGCAGCCTCATAAGATCGGGACAGGGACTAGAGCAGTTCTTC
TRBJ1-1	NA	TRBV24-1	TRBD1	CATSDTGTGNTEAFF	TGTGCCACCAGTGATACCGGGACAGGGAACACTGAAGCTTTCTTT
TRBJ1-4	few	TRBV4-2	NA	CASSQEPGLNEKLFF	TGTGCCAGCAGCCAAGAGCCCGGGCTCAATGAAAAACTGTTTTTT
TRBJ2-7	few	TRBV20-1	TRBD1	CSAIFGDRAYEQYF	TGCAGTGCGATCTTCGGGGACAGGGCCTACGAGCAGTACTTC
TRBJ2-7	few	TRBV7-2	TRBD2	CASSRTSGTYEQYF	TGTGCCAGCAGCCGGACTAGCGGTACCTACGAGCAGTACTTC
TRBJ1-3	few	TRBV4-2	NA	CASSPAGGKGNTIYF	TGTGCCAGCAGCCCCGCCGGGGGGAAGGGAAACACCATATATTTT
TRBJ1-5	NA	TRBV20-1	NA	CSAWRKNQPQHF	TGCAGTGCCTGGCGGAAGAATCAGCCCCAGCATTTT
TRBJ2-5	NA	TRBV5-1	NA	CASSSLPREETQYF	TGCGCCAGCAGCTCCCTCCCACGGGAAGAGACCCAGTACTTC
TRBJ2-5	NA	TRBV12-3/TRBV12-4	NA	CASSPTAIQETQYF	TGTGCCAGCAGTCCCACAGCTATCCAAGAGACCCAGTACTTC
TRBJ2-3	NA	TRBV5-1	NA	CASSLAGRDTQYF	TGCGCCAGCAGCTTGGCGGGACGAGATACGCAGTATTTT
TRBJ2-7	NA	TRBV10-3	NA	CATQKNHGHLYEQYF	TGTGCCACCCAAAAAAACCACGGACATTTATACGAGCAGTACTTC
TRBJ1-1	few	TRBV7-8	NA	CASSLWGRAAEAFF	TGTGCCAGCAGCTTATGGGGGCGCGCGGCTGAAGCTTTCTTT
TRBJ1-6	NA	TRBV19	TRBD1	CASRTRTGDNSPLHF	TGTGCCAGTAGGACACGGACAGGCGATAATTCACCCCTCCACTTT
TRBJ1-2	NA	TRBV10-3	NA	CAIRRSGDYGYTF	TGTGCCATCAGAAGGAGCGGGGACTATGGCTACACCTTC
TRBJ1-2	few	TRBV25-1	TRBD1	CASSDPGGNYGYTF	TGTGCCAGCAGTGACCCAGGGGGTAACTATGGCTACACCTTC
TRBJ2-7	NA	TRBV20-1	NA	CSAGRTGPTRVEQYF	TGCAGTGCTGGGAGGACAGGACCCACCCGCGTCGAGCAGTACTTC
TRBJ2-3	NA	TRBV7-2	NA	CASSLSGLPTDTQYF	TGTGCCAGCAGCTTAAGCGGCCTACCCACAGATACGCAGTATTTT
TRBJ1-6	NA	TRBV15	NA	CATSRDPGNSPPHF	TGTGCCACCAGCAGAGATCCCGGGAATTCACCCCCCCACTTT
TRBJ1-1	NA	TRBV18	NA	CASSRSARRGTEAFF	TGTGCCAGCTCAAGGTCAGCCCGGCGGGGCACTGAAGCTTTCTTT
TRBJ1-1	NA	TRBV2	NA	CASTGAGNTEAFF	TGTGCCAGCACCGGAGCAGGGAACACTGAAGCTTTCTTT
TRBJ2-1	NA	TRBV10-3	TRBD1	CAIRGQGESNEQFF	TGTGCCATCAGGGGACAGGGGGAAAGTAATGAGCAGTTCTTC
TRBJ2-5	NA	TRBV5-4	TRBD2	CASSPGLAEETQYF	TGTGCCAGCAGCCCCGGACTAGCGGAAGAGACCCAGTACTTC
TRBJ2-1	NA	TRBV6-1	TRBD2	CASSQPGTSVYGEQFF	TGTGCCAGCAGTCAACCGGGGACTAGCGTTTATGGTGAGCAGTTCTTC
TRBJ1-2	NA	TRBV19	NA	CASSIGIAPTRTF	TGTGCCAGTAGTATCGGCATCGCCCCCACTAGGACCTTC
TRBJ2-2	NA	TRBV5-1	NA	CASSGRTVNTGELFF	TGCGCCAGCAGCGGACGGACGGTGAACACCGGGGAGCTGTTTTTT
TRBJ1-2	NA	TRBV19	TRBD1	CATPGQGPGEGYTF	TGTGCCACTCCGGGACAGGGGCCCGGTGAGGGCTACACCTTC